Presented here are 9 T cell receptor beta chains from one specimen sequenced in a study of blood T cell repertoires in COVID-19. Assay: immunoSEQ multiplex PCR; the TCRdb copy retains only in-frame clones and omits some. The sample has 230,000 or so clones, roughly 80% seen once; the top ten hold about 4.5%. Sequencing used peripheral blood. The source is a man aged 45-65 years with active or convalescent COVID-19.

The genes are TRBV29-1 and TRBJ2-1, with 12 bases that match TRBD2. J gave up 5 bases and V 2 bases, and 7 bases lay outside the gene matches. The CDR3 is made up of 16 amino acids. Germline CDR1 SQVTM, CDR2 ANQGSEA. The CDR3 nucleotides are TGCAGCGTTGAATTACTAGCGGGGGGTAGGAACAATGAGCAGTTCTTC. It translates to CSVELLAGGRNNEQFF.

The chain employs TRBV11-2 and TRBJ2-7; TRBD1 matches 9 bases. With 5 bases clipped from V and 4 bases from J, the junction kept 3 bases outside the gene matches. The germline gives CDR1 SGHAT, CDR2 FQNNGV. The CDR3 totals 13 residues. This CDR3 reads CASSRDRDYEQYF. The CDR3 DNA reads as TGTGCCAGCAGCCGGGACAGGGATTACGAGCAGTACTTC.

The chain couples TRBV27 to TRBJ2-5, with a tentative D call TRBD2 (6 bases). CDR3 size: 14 residues. V gave up 5 bases and J gave up 7 bases, with 17 bases separating them. Germline V gene sequence: CDR1 MNHEY, CDR2 SMNVEV (reference sequence). The CDR3 region is CASSTLAIKGTQYF. The CDR3 nucleotides read TGTGCCAGCAGTACTCTAGCGATTAAGGGGACCCAGTACTTC.

The chain's CDR3 is CASSTRDWQTDTQYF. The CDR3 DNA reads TGTGCCAGTAGTACTCGGGACTGGCAAACAGATACGCAGTATTTT. V usage is TRBV19 and J usage is TRBJ2-3; the D gene is possibly TRBD2 (6 bases). Germline V gene sequence: CDR1 LNHDA, CDR2 SQIVND (reference sequence). Deletions cut 4 bases from V and 3 bases from J, with 14 bases between. The CDR3 runs to 15 residues.

A single count supports this clone. This chain joins TRBV2 and TRBJ1-2, with D tentatively TRBD1 (5 bases). The germline gives CDR1 SNHLY, CDR2 FYNNEI. Trimming took off 4 bases at V and 0 bases at J, with 12 bases between the two ends. The CDR3 consists of 15 residues. CDR3 residues: CASSVAQVANYGYTF. CDR3 coding DNA: TGTGCCAGCAGTGTGGCACAGGTTGCTAACTATGGCTACACCTTC.

The gene calls are TRBV7-9 and TRBJ1-1; D is perhaps TRBD1 (5 bases). The CDR3 consists of 13 residues. In germline, CDR1 is SEHNR, CDR2 FQNEAQ (reference sequence). Trimming removed 5 bases at V and 7 bases at J, with 14 bases between. CDR3 region: CASSLGGINEAFF. CDR3 nucleotide sequence: TGTGCCAGCAGCCTCGGGGGGATTAATGAAGCTTTCTTT.

This chain uses TRBV10-3 with TRBJ1-1, with D unresolved. CDR1 is ENHRY and CDR2 is SYGVKD in the germline V gene. V lost 0 bases to trimming and J lost 1 base, with 9 bases between them. There are 15 residues in the CDR3. The CDR3 DNA sequence: TGTGCCATCAGTGAGTCGTGGCAATCGAACACTGAAGCTTTCTTT. Amino acid sequence: CAISESWQSNTEAFF.

CDR3 amino acids: CASSGRGANVLTF. CDR3 DNA sequence: TGTGCCAGCAGCGGGAGGGGGGCCAACGTCCTGACTTTC. The chain is built from TRBV3-1 (or the pseudogene TRBV3-2) and TRBJ2-6; D is perhaps TRBD2 (6 bases). The V gene's germline CDR1 is LGHDT and CDR2 YNNKEL (reference sequence). The CDR3 spans 13 residues. Trimming removed 5 bases at V and 4 bases at J, with 6 bases between.

This chain uses TRBV2 with TRBJ2-2, with unresolved D. CDR1 is SNHLY and CDR2 is FYNNEI in the germline V gene. The CDR3 loop spans 11 amino acids. With 8 bases removed from V and 7 bases from J, the gap between germline ends came to 8 bases. CDR3 protein: CASVYGGELFF. For the CDR3, the DNA is TGTGCCAGCGTGTACGGCGGGGAGCTGTTTTTT.